The 28 T cell receptor beta chains below come from one sample, sequenced in a study of regulatory T cells in long-lasting Graves disease. Time point meaning: newly diagnosed GD, antithyroid drugs for less than 3 months. From PBMCs, RNA was extracted and then used to make the TCR library. With iRepertoire HTBI primers and Arm-PCR of CDR3 regions, TCR beta libraries were built. Via MiXCR, TCRdb re-called the multiplex PCR reads, giving one row per CDR3 protein. The sample lists more than 350,000 distinct CDR3 sequences; around 14% were seen once. These same data were also listed under a study on T cells in Graves' hyperthyroidism and ophthalmopathy.

The sample consisted of peripheral blood mononuclear cells (PBMCs), taken at new diagnosis, from a patient treated with antithyroid drugs. These TCRs come from a woman under 40 with Graves disease.

This clonotype was counted a few times. J is TRBJ1-5 and V is TRBV5-6; D may be TRBD1 (5 bases). Trimming took 4 bases from V and 6 from J, leaving 11 bases between them. CDR1 is SGHDT, CDR2 YYEEEE, per germline. The CDR3 totals 13 residues. Here the CDR3 DNA reads TGTGCCAGCAGCGGTGGTGGGGGTCAGCCCCAGCATTTT. This translates into CASSGGGGQPQHF.

This clonotype was detected a few times. The chain carries TRBV5-4 and TRBJ2-7, with 14 bases identical to TRBD2. The germline CDR1 and CDR2 sequences are SGHNT and YYREEE (reference sequence). CDR3 size: 17 residues. After removal of 0 bases from V and 0 bases from J, the junction contained 2 bases not matched to a gene. In DNA form, the CDR3 reads TGTGCCAGCAGCTTGGGGACTAGCGGGAGGCTCTCCTACGAGCAGTACTTC. The encoded protein is CASSLGTSGRLSYEQYF. Complete variable domain (other parts from reference TRBV5-4 and TRBJ2-7): ETGVTQSPTHLIKTRGQQVTLRCSSQSGHNTVSWYQQALGQGPQFIFQYYREEENGRGNFPPRFSGLQFPNYSSELNVNALELDDSALYLCASSLGTSGRLSYEQYFGPGTRLTVT.

The chain has TRBV19 and TRBJ2-2; TRBD1 agrees at 7 bases. Germline loops: CDR1 LNHDA, CDR2 SQIVND (reference sequence). This CDR3 has 18 amino acids. Unmatched junction bases numbered 14, after V lost 5 bases and J lost 2 bases. The CDR3 nucleotides read TGTGCCAGTAGTCCCCACCCTAGGGGGCGAACCAACACCGGGGAGCTGTTTTTT. This sequence encodes CASSPHPRGRTNTGELFF.

This clonotype was observed at least ten times. The chain joins TRBV2 to TRBJ1-1; 7 nucleotides align to TRBD1. The germline V gene has CDR1 SNHLY and CDR2 FYNNEI. V was clipped by 6 bases and J by 1 base; unmatched bases: 5. This CDR3 is built from 14 residues. The CDR3 DNA reads TGTGCCAGCAGAGGACAGGTAACGAACACTGAAGCTTTCTTT. As protein: CASRGQVTNTEAFF.

As for this clonotype: A far larger clone is one nucleotide away, so this likely arose from a read error. V is TRBV25-1 and J is TRBJ2-5; the D is unclear. The V gene's germline CDR1 is MGHDK and CDR2 SYGVNS. This CDR3 has 15 amino acids. The V and J ends lost 5 bases and 11 bases respectively, with 24 bases between them. CDR3 loop: CASSLSVSSYNEQYF. The CDR3 nucleotides read TGTGCCAGCAGTTTATCGGTTAGCTCCTACAATGAGCAGTACTTC. The full variable domain, completed using reference TRBV25-1 and TRBJ2-5, is EADIYQTPRYLVIGTGKKITLECSQTMGHDKMYWYQQDPGMELHLIHYSYGVNSTEKGDLSSESTVSRIRTEHFPLTLESARPSHTSQYLCASSLSVSSYNEQYFGPGTRLLVL.

This clonotype was observed a few times. The V gene is TRBV7-9, the J gene TRBJ2-5, with 9 bases that match TRBD2. This CDR3 has 13 amino acids. V lost 5 bases to trimming and J lost 10 bases; unmatched junction nucleotides: 8. Germline CDR1 SEHNR, CDR2 FQNEAQ (reference sequence). DNA for the CDR3: TGTGCCAGCAGCCAAACTGGCGGGAGGGACCAGTACTTC. Its translation: CASSQTGGRDQYF.

The chain has TRBV9 and TRBJ2-5; D tentatively reads TRBD1 or TRBD2 (5 bases each). CDR3 length: 16 residues. Germline CDR1 SGDLS, CDR2 YYNGEE. V gave up 4 bases and J gave up 0 bases, with 16 bases separating them. This CDR3 is CASSSTGWEYQETQYF. CDR3 nucleotides: TGTGCCAGCAGCTCAACAGGATGGGAGTACCAAGAGACCCAGTACTTC.

This clonotype was counted a few times. At one end, the junction sequence differs from germline, possibly due to a read error. The rearrangement joins TRBV5-1 to TRBJ1-1; D not certain. This CDR3 has 15 residues. From germline, CDR1 is SGHRS and CDR2 YFSETQ. The CDR3 sequence: CASTLTPTLNTEAFF. The CDR3 coding sequence is TGCGCCAGCACCTTGACGCCGACACTGAACACTGAAGCTTTCTTT.

J is TRBJ2-4 and V is TRBV12-3 or TRBV12-4, with a possible D match to TRBD2 (6 bases). Trimming cost V 6 bases and J 8 bases, with 11 bases left between them. The CDR3 length is 12 residues. CDR3 amino acids: CASSPVADIQYF. CDR3 DNA sequence: TGTGCCAGCAGCCCCGTAGCGGACATTCAGTACTTC.

Ten or more counts support this clonotype. This chain joins TRBV5-1 and TRBJ2-5; D is uncertain. The V gene's germline CDR1 is SGHRS and CDR2 YFSETQ. V gave up 6 bases and J gave up 5 bases, with 20 bases separating them. The CDR3 covers 15 residues. CDR3 loop: CASTLSDPAGETQYF. The CDR3 region has the DNA TGCGCCAGCACCCTTTCCGACCCTGCCGGGGAGACCCAGTACTTC.

This clonotype has just a few counts. This chain connects TRBV6-1 to TRBJ1-2; D is unclear. Germline loops: CDR1 MNHNS, CDR2 SASEGT. Trimming took off 1 base at V and 0 bases at J, with 9 bases between the two ends. The CDR3 extends over 15 amino acids. The CDR3 sequence: CASSEGRTSNYGYTF. CDR3 coding DNA: TGTGCCAGCAGTGAAGGAAGAACCTCTAACTATGGCTACACCTTC.

The rearrangement joins TRBV5-1 to TRBJ1-3; 8 bases agree with TRBD1. This CDR3 has 16 residues. V shed 4 bases and J 0 bases; nucleotides not matched to a gene: 6. Germline V gene sequence: CDR1 SGHRS, CDR2 YFSETQ. CDR3 sequence (DNA): TGCGCCAGCAGCAGGACAGGGCCCGACTCTGGAAACACCATATATTTT. This gives the protein CASSRTGPDSGNTIYF.

This clonotype was detected ten times or more. This sequence joins TRBV29-1 and TRBJ2-3, with 10 bases identical to TRBD2. CDR3 length: 17 amino acids. Germline lookup yields CDR1 SQVTM and CDR2 ANQGSEA. After removal of 2 bases from V and 4 bases from J, the junction contained 12 bases not matched to a gene. CDR3 amino acids: CSVELASGSLDPDTQYF. The CDR3 DNA sequence: TGCAGCGTTGAACTGGCTAGCGGGAGTTTAGACCCAGATACGCAGTATTTT.

This clonotype was recorded at least ten times. This chain joins TRBV5-8 and TRBJ1-1; D remains unclear. CDR3 length: 12 amino acids. V was cut by 2 bases and J by 5 bases, with 7 bases left in between. Germline assignment: CDR1 SGHTS and CDR2 YDEGEE. The CDR3 coding sequence is TGTGCCAGCAGCTTCTGGGGAACTGAAGCTTTCTTT. Translated: CASSFWGTEAFF.

This clonotype was observed many times. This rearrangement joins TRBV30 to TRBJ2-1, with 11 bases fitting TRBD2. Per the germline V gene, CDR1 is GTSNPN and CDR2 is SVGIG (reference sequence). The CDR3 loop spans 16 amino acids. Germline trimming cut 3 bases from V and 7 bases from J; bases unmatched to any gene: 11. The CDR3 DNA reads TGTGCCTGGAGGGGGACTAGCGGTATGCTTGGGAATGAGCAGTTCTTC. Amino acids: CAWRGTSGMLGNEQFF.

The V and J genes are TRBV24-1 and TRBJ1-5; no firm D call. CDR1 and CDR2 (germline): KGHDR, SFDVKD. The CDR3 sequence is 14 residues long. Trimming removed 4 bases from V and 7 bases from J, with 13 bases in between. CDR3 coding DNA: TGTGCCACCAGTGACCCTCCCGACGGGCAGCCCCAGCATTTT. It translates to CATSDPPDGQPQHF.

A few counts support this clonotype. CDR3 amino acids: CASSPRTGKETQYF. The DNA for the CDR3 is TGTGCCAGCAGCCCTCGGACAGGAAAAGAGACCCAGTACTTC. The chain links TRBV7-3 to TRBJ2-5; TRBD1 matches at 7 bases. The CDR3 length is 14 residues. The V segment lost 5 bases and the J segment 3 bases; nucleotides outside the gene matches: 6. The germline V gene encodes CDR1 SGHTA and CDR2 FQGTGA. The variable domain in full, completed from reference TRBV7-3 and TRBJ2-5, reads GAGVSQTPSNKVTEKGKYVELRCDPISGHTALYWYRQSLGQGPEFLIYFQGTGAADDSGLPNDRFFAVRPEGSVSTLKIQRTERGDSAVYLCASSPRTGKETQYFGPGTRLLVL.

There are many counts of this clonotype. V usage is TRBV5-1 and J usage is TRBJ1-2; 9 nucleotides align to TRBD1. The CDR3 loop spans 14 amino acids. Losses at the gene ends were 0 bases for V and 4 bases for J; bases not matched to a gene: 1. Looked up from germline, CDR1 is SGHRS and CDR2 is YFSETQ. In DNA, the CDR3 is TGCGCCAGCAGCTTGGTACAGGGGGCCTATGGCTACACCTTC. Its protein product is CASSLVQGAYGYTF.

V usage is TRBV9 and J usage is TRBJ2-1; D is possibly TRBD2 (6 bases). The V gene lost 4 bases and the J gene lost 9 bases, with 17 bases spanning the gap. CDR3 length: 14 residues. The germline V gene encodes CDR1 SGDLS and CDR2 YYNGEE. CDR3 loop: CASSLTSTEGEQFF. In nucleotides, the CDR3 is TGTGCCAGCAGCCTTACTAGCACCGAAGGTGAGCAGTTCTTC.

A few counts support this clonotype. The chain links TRBV28 to TRBJ1-1; D remains ambiguous. CDR3 size: 13 residues. Germline loops: CDR1 MDHEN, CDR2 SYDVKM. Deletions cut 2 bases from V and 10 bases from J, with 14 bases between. CDR3 nucleotide sequence: TGTGCCAGCAGTTTAAGTGCCATGGAAGGAGCTTTCTTT. It specifies CASSLSAMEGAFF.

Only a few counts were recorded for this clonotype. The chain links TRBV12-3 or TRBV12-4 to TRBJ1-2; no clear D. The CDR3 runs 14 residues. The V gene lost 2 bases and the J gene lost 3 bases, with 10 bases spanning the gap. CDR3 coding DNA: TGTGCCAGCAGTTTAAGGGCGGCGGACTATGGCTACACCTTC. Translating gives CASSLRAADYGYTF.

This clonotype occurred many times. This chain uses TRBV12-3 or TRBV12-4 with TRBJ1-5; D gene unclear. The CDR3 extends over 14 amino acids. V shed 6 bases and J shed 3 bases, with 12 bases lying between them. The CDR3 sequence is CASSLGLHNQPQHF. The CDR3, as DNA: TGTGCCAGCAGCCTCGGACTCCACAATCAGCCCCAGCATTTT.

This clonotype occurred a few times. Possible read error: a much larger clone is one base away. The chain links TRBV20-1 to TRBJ2-7, with D possibly matching TRBD1 (5 bases). The V gene's germline CDR1 is DFQATT and CDR2 SNEGSKA (reference sequence). The CDR3 contains 14 residues. V was pared by 0 bases and J by 7 bases, with 16 bases between. Written as DNA, the CDR3 is TGCAGTGCTAGAGATGGGGCGACCTACAATGAGCAGTACTTC. This encodes CSARDGATYNEQYF.

This clonotype appeared a few times. The chain uses TRBV6-1 and TRBJ2-6; D uncertain. The germline V gene encodes CDR1 MNHNS and CDR2 SASEGT. CDR3 size: 15 residues. V lost 4 bases to trimming and J lost 4 bases, with 11 bases between them. The CDR3 nucleotides read TGTGCCAGCAGTGGAAAAGCGTCAGGGGCCAACGTCCTGACTTTC. It yields the protein CASSGKASGANVLTF.

The sample holds many counts of this clonotype. J is TRBJ2-3 and V is TRBV10-3; D possibly corresponds to TRBD1 (6 bases). Germline assignment: CDR1 ENHRY and CDR2 SYGVKD. Trimming shortened V by 11 bases and J by 0 bases, and 18 bases separated the two germline ends. The CDR3 sequence is 15 residues long. CDR3 in amino acids: CAAGATVSSTDTQYF. The CDR3 nucleotides are TGTGCCGCAGGGGCCACAGTCTCTAGCACAGATACGCAGTATTTT.

This clonotype was found many times. V gene TRBV15 combines with J gene TRBJ1-1; D remains ambiguous. This CDR3 is built from 13 residues. V was cut by 3 bases and J by 7 bases, with 12 bases left in between. The germline V gene encodes CDR1 LNHNV and CDR2 YYDKDF (reference sequence). CDR3 bases: TGTGCCACCAGCAGGAGACACGGGGTTGAAGCTTTCTTT. Translation gives CATSRRHGVEAFF.

J is TRBJ2-7 and V is TRBV6-1; 7 nucleotides line up with TRBD1. The ends lost 6 bases at V and 6 bases at J; junction bases unmatched: 11. Germline V gives CDR1 MNHNS, CDR2 SASEGT. The CDR3 contains 14 residues. The CDR3 spells CASRQGDRVGEQYF. As DNA, the CDR3 is TGTGCCAGCAGGCAGGGGGACCGAGTAGGCGAGCAGTACTTC.

Here the CDR3 DNA reads TGTGCCAGCAGCTTGGACGGTGGCTACAATGAGCAGTTCTTC. It translates to CASSLDGGYNEQFF. The chain has TRBV11-3 and TRBJ2-1; D is uncertain. In germline, CDR1 is SGHNT, CDR2 YENEEA. The CDR3 covers 14 residues. Trimming shortened V by 3 bases and J by 3 bases, and 9 bases separated the two germline ends.